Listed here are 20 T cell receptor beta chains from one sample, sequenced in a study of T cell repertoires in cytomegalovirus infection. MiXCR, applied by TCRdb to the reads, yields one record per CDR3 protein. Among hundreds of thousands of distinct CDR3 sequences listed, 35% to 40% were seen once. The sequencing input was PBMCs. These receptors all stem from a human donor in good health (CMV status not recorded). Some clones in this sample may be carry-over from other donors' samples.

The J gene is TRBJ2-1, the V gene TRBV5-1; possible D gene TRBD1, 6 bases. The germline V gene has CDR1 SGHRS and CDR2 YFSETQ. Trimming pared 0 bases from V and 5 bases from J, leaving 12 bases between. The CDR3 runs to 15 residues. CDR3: CASSLVGARNNEQFF. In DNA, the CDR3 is TGCGCCAGCAGCTTGGTGGGGGCGAGGAACAATGAGCAGTTCTTC.

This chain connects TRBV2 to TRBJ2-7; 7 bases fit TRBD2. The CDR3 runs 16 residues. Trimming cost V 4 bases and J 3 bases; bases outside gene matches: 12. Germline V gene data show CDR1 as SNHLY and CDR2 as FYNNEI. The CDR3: CASSALAETRHYEQYF. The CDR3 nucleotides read TGTGCCAGCAGTGCCCTAGCGGAGACACGCCACTACGAGCAGTACTTC.

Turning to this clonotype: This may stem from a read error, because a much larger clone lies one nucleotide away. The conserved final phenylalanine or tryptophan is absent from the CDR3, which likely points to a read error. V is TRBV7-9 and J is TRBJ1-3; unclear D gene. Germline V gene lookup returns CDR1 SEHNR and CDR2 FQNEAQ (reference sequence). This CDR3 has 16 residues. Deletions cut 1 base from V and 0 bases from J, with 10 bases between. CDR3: CASSLGIARSGNTIYC. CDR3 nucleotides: TGTGCCAGCAGCTTAGGAATAGCGCGCTCTGGAAACACCATATATTGT.

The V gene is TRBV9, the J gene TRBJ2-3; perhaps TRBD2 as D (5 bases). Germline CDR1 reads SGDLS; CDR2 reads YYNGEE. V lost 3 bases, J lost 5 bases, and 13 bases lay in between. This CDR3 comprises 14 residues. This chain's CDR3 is CASSGGSGEDTQYF. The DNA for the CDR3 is TGTGCCAGCAGCGGCGGGTCAGGCGAAGATACGCAGTATTTT.

CDR3 sequence (DNA): TGTGCCAGCAGTTACTCTGGCGGGGTTGTAAATTCCGGGGAGCTGTTTTTT. It translates to CASSYSGGVVNSGELFF. The chain recombines TRBV6-5 with TRBJ2-2; D is perhaps TRBD2 (6 bases). CDR3 size: 17 residues. Germline loops: CDR1 MNHEY, CDR2 SVGAGI. V was pared by 0 bases and J by 6 bases, with 17 bases between.

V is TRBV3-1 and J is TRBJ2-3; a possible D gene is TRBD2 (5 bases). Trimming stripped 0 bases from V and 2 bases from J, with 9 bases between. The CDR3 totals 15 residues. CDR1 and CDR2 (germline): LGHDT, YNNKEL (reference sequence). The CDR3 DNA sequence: TGTGCCAGCAGCCAAGATCGGAGGACCACAGATACGCAGTATTTT. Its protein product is CASSQDRRTTDTQYF.

The CDR3 sequence: CASSLGYGRAEDRQFF. As DNA, the CDR3 is TGCGCCAGCAGCTTGGGTTACGGGAGGGCCGAGGATAGGCAGTTCTTC. V and J are TRBV5-1 and TRBJ2-1; TRBD2 aligns across 8 bases. Germline V gene sequence: CDR1 SGHRS, CDR2 YFSETQ. The CDR3 is 16 amino acids. V lost 0 bases to trimming and J lost 12 bases; unmatched junction nucleotides: 14.

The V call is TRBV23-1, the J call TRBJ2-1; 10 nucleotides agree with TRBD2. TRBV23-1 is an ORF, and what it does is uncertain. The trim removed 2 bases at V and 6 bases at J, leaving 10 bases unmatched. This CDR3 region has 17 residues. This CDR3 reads CASSQNWRGLASNEQFF. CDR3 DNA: TGCGCCAGCAGTCAAAATTGGCGGGGACTAGCGAGCAATGAGCAGTTCTTC.

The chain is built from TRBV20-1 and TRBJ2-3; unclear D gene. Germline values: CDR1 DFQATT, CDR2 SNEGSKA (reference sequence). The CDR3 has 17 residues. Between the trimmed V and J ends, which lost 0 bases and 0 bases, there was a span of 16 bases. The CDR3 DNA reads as TGCAGTGCTAGAGACTTTCACGCGGTACATAGCACAGATACGCAGTATTTT. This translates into CSARDFHAVHSTDTQYF.

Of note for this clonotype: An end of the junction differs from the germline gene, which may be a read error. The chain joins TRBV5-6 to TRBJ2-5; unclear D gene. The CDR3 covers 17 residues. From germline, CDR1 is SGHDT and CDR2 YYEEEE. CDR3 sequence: CASSRRRMGRGGATPYF. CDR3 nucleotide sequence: TGTGCCAGCAGCCGGCGACGAATGGGTAGAGGCGGAGCGACCCCGTACTTC.

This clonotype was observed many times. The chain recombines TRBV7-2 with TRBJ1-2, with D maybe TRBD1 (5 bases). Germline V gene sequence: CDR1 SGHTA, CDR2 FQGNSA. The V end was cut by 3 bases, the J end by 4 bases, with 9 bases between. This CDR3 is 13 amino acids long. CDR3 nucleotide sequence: TGTGCCAGCAGCTTGGACATCGGCTATGGCTACACCTTC. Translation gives CASSLDIGYGYTF.

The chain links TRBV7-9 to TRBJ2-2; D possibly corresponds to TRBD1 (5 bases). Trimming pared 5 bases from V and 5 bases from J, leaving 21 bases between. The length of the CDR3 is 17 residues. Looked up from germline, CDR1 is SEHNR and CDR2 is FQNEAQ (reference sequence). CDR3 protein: CASSHIRSGAWTGELFF. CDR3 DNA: TGTGCCAGCAGCCATATCAGGTCTGGGGCGTGGACCGGGGAGCTGTTTTTT.

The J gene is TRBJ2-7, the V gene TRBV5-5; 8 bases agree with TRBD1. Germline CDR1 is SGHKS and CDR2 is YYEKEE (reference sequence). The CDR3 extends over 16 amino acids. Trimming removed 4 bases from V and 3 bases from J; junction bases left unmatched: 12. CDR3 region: CASSSDHGTGLYEQYF. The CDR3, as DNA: TGTGCCAGCAGCAGCGACCACGGGACAGGCCTCTACGAGCAGTACTTC.

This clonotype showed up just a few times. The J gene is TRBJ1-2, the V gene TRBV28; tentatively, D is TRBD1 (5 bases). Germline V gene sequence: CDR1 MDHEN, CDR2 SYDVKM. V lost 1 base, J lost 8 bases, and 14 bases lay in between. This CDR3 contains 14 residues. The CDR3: CASSLLEDGGGYTF. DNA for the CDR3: TGTGCCAGCAGTTTATTGGAGGACGGGGGAGGCTACACCTTC.

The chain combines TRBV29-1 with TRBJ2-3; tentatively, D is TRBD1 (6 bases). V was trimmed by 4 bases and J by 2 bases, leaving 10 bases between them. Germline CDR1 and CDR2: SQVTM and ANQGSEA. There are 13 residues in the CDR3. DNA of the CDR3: TGCAGCGTTGTTGGACAGCCCACAGATACGCAGTATTTT. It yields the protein CSVVGQPTDTQYF.

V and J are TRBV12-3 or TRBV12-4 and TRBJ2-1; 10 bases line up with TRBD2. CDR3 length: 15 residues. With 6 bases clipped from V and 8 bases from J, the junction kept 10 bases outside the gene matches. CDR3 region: CASREASGSNYEQFF. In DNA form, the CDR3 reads TGTGCCAGCAGGGAGGCTAGCGGGAGTAACTATGAGCAGTTCTTC.

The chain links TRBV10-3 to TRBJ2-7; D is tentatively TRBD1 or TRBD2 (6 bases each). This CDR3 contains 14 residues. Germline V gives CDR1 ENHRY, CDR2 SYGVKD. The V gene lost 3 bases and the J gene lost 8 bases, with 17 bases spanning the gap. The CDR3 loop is CAISDGGAGTKQYF. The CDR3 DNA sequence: TGTGCCATCAGTGATGGGGGCGCGGGAACAAAGCAGTACTTC.

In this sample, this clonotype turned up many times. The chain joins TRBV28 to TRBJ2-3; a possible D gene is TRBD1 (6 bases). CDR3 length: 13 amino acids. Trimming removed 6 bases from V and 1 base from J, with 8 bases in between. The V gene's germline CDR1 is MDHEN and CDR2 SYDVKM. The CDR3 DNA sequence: TGTGCCAGCAGAAGACAGGGCACAGATACGCAGTATTTT. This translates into CASRRQGTDTQYF.

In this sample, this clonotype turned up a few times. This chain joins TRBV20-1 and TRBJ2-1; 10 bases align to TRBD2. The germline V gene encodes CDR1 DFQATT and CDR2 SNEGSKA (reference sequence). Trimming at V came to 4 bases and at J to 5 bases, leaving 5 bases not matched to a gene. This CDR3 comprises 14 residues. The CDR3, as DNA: TGCAGTGCTACACAGCGGGGGGGGGACAATGAGCAGTTCTTC. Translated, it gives CSATQRGGDNEQFF.

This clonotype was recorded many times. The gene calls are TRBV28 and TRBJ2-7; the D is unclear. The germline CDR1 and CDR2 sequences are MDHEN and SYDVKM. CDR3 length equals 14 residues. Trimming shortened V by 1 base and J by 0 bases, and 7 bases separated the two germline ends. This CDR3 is CASSLYTGSYEQYF. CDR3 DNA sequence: TGTGCCAGCAGTTTATACACCGGCTCCTACGAGCAGTACTTC.